This TCR beta chain came from a study of beta chain features in type 1 diabetes. Overall study: Age and gender were similar between patients and healthy donors, as were cell yields. Study-wide findings and caveats: Healthy donors had naive, central memory and Treg TCRB repertoires that appeared less similar than those seen among patients. It was not settled here whether HLA type affects TCRB rearrangement. Type 1 diabetes patients had moderately but significantly shorter TCRB CDR3s in all four CD4+ subsets.

This clone has only a few counts. The antigen is unknown. In germline, CDR1 is MNHEY, CDR2 SMNVEV (reference sequence). CDR3 length: 17 amino acids. The V and J ends lost 6 bases and 2 bases, in that order; junction bases with no gene match: 10. The investigators reverse transcribed all of the isolated RNA, so they sequenced expressed TCRB transcripts. Only in-frame clones appear in the TCRdb table, and some are missing; sequencing was by immunoSEQ multiplex PCR. Of fewer than 65,000 clones in the sample, approximately 62% were seen once. The receptor comes from a woman aged 18 to 35 in good health. V usage is TRBV27 and J usage is TRBJ1-5, with 10 bases fitting TRBD1. Sequences were obtained from Tregs from blood. The CDR3 DNA reads as TGTGCCAGCAGACCGGGACAGGGGTTGAGGGGCAATCAGCCCCAGCATTTT. Its translation is CASRPGQGLRGNQPQHF.